This record covers a single TCR beta chain. The sample originates from a study of blood T cell repertoires in COVID-19. At the level of the study: Acute-phase and convalescent COVID-19 samples originated in the United States, Italy and Spain.

The assay was immunoSEQ multiplex PCR, and TCRdb's table has in-frame clones only and misses some. The sample has approximately 180,000 clones; approximately 82% are singletons. Participant ages covered about 18 to 89 years across 24 US areas. Cohort allocation depended upon clinical history that participants reported. The CDR3 runs to 15 residues. V shed 5 bases and J shed 8 bases, with 21 bases lying between them. Germline-derived CDR1 and CDR2 are LGHDT and YNNKEL (reference sequence). The V and J genes are TRBV3-1 (or the pseudogene TRBV3-2) and TRBJ1-2; D is unresolved. The sequence was collected from a man aged 50-60 years who had recovered from COVID-19. The sequenced sample was PBMCs or T cells enriched from blood (not recorded which). CDR3 sequence reads: CASSSSGRESGGYTF. CDR3 DNA sequence: TGTGCCAGCAGCTCAAGCGGGAGGGAATCCGGCGGCTACACCTTC.